This T cell receptor (beta chain) emerged from a study of blood T cell repertoires in COVID-19. The J segment lost 3 bases and the V segment lost 4 bases, leaving 11 bases of the junction unmatched. The CDR3 is 17 amino acids. Germline CDR1 SGHNT, CDR2 YYREEE (reference sequence). Assay: immunoSEQ multiplex PCR; the TCRdb copy retains only in-frame clones and omits some. This sample carries some 260,000 clones, 65% to 80% of them seen once, and the ten largest clones take 4%. This clonotype originated in a woman aged 40 to 55 with active or convalescent COVID-19. V and J are TRBV5-4 and TRBJ2-2, with 8 bases lining up with TRBD1. The sample was peripheral blood. Here the CDR3 reads CASSRQGQGAHTGELFF. The CDR3 DNA follows: TGTGCCAGCAGCCGGCAAGGGCAGGGGGCACACACCGGGGAGCTGTTTTTT.